Each of the 28 T cell receptor beta chains below was sequenced from the same sample in a study of identical twins' blood T cells. Via MiXCR, TCRdb re-called the 5' RACE reads, giving one row per CDR3 protein. The repertoire holds 300,000 to 400,000 distinct CDR3 sequences, with around 30% as singletons. Sequencing input: PBMCs. These receptors all come from a woman aged 18-49 years in good health.

The rearrangement uses TRBV3-1 and TRBJ2-3; D not resolved. The CDR3 totals 13 residues. The germline V gene has CDR1 LGHDT and CDR2 YNNKEL (reference sequence). The germline V and J ends were trimmed by 2 bases and 0 bases, with 3 bases remaining between them. CDR3 DNA sequence: TGTGCCAGCAGCCAATTTAGCACAGATACGCAGTATTTT. It yields the protein CASSQFSTDTQYF.

This clonotype was seen a few times. CDR3 region: CASSLVRGEQYF. The CDR3 coding sequence is TGTGCCAGCAGTTTAGTCCGTGGGGAGCAGTACTTC. The chain recombines TRBV12-3 or TRBV12-4 with TRBJ2-7; no clear D gene. CDR3 length equals 12 residues. V was shortened by 1 base and J by 7 bases, with 8 bases between the two germline ends.

The chain has TRBV19 and TRBJ1-1; a weak D match, TRBD1 (5 bases). CDR3 length: 15 amino acids. V was cut by 7 bases and J by 1 base, with 16 bases left in between. CDR1 and CDR2 (germline): LNHDA, SQIVND (reference sequence). CDR3 nucleotide sequence: TGTGCCAGTACGGACAACCCAAACAAGAACACTGAAGCTTTCTTT. It specifies CASTDNPNKNTEAFF.

This clonotype turned up a few times. The rearrangement joins TRBV2 to TRBJ1-3, with D possibly matching TRBD1 (5 bases). The CDR3 contains 14 residues. Looked up from germline, CDR1 is SNHLY and CDR2 is FYNNEI. Trimming pared 8 bases from V and 6 bases from J, leaving 17 bases between. The CDR3 nucleotides are TGTGCCAGCGGTGGTTACGGGGACGTAAACACCATATATTTT. This translates into CASGGYGDVNTIYF.

The chain couples TRBV20-1 to TRBJ1-5; D ambiguous. V dropped 1 base and J dropped 0 bases, with 7 bases sitting between them. The CDR3 sequence is 14 residues long. Germline values: CDR1 DFQATT, CDR2 SNEGSKA (reference sequence). The DNA of the CDR3 is TGCAGTGCTAGAGGACCCCTTAGCAATCAGCCCCAGCATTTT. As protein: CSARGPLSNQPQHF.

The rearrangement uses TRBV19 and TRBJ2-7; D is perhaps TRBD1 (5 bases). The CDR3 runs 12 residues. Trimming pared 8 bases from V and 5 bases from J, leaving 13 bases between. CDR1 LNHDA and CDR2 SQIVND come from the germline V gene (reference sequence). CDR3 residues: CASGQGNDEQYF. CDR3 in DNA: TGTGCCAGTGGTCAGGGAAATGACGAGCAGTACTTC.

The chain combines TRBV20-1 with TRBJ1-5, with D hard to call. There are 14 residues in the CDR3. CDR1 DFQATT and CDR2 SNEGSKA come from the germline V gene (reference sequence). With 1 base removed from V and 4 bases from J, the gap between germline ends came to 11 bases. The CDR3, as DNA: TGCAGTGCTAGAGTTTCCGGCGGGAATCAGCCCCAGCATTTT. This codes for CSARVSGGNQPQHF.

The genes are TRBV20-1 and TRBJ1-2; weak D call: TRBD1 (6 bases). CDR1 and CDR2 (germline): DFQATT, SNEGSKA (reference sequence). The V end was cut by 3 bases, the J end by 2 bases, with 13 bases between. This CDR3 is built from 14 residues. CDR3 protein: CSASPAGANYGYTF. The DNA for the CDR3 is TGCAGTGCTAGCCCGGCAGGGGCCAACTATGGCTACACCTTC.

This clonotype has a handful of counts. V gene TRBV4-3 combines with J gene TRBJ2-3; 7 bases agree with TRBD1. CDR3 length equals 15 residues. CDR1 and CDR2 from the germline V gene are LGHNA and YSLEER. V trimming: 1 base; J trimming: 2 bases; junction bases outside the gene matches: 3. Written as DNA, the CDR3 is TGCGCCAGCAGCCAAGGACAGGGAACCACAGATACGCAGTATTTT. Translating it yields CASSQGQGTTDTQYF.

This clonotype was observed a handful of times. This chain uses TRBV11-2 with TRBJ2-1; 7 bases fit TRBD2. Germline-derived CDR1 and CDR2 are SGHAT and FQNNGV. The CDR3 totals 14 residues. Trimming took 2 bases from V and 5 from J; bases not matched to a gene: 3. The CDR3 DNA follows: TGTGCCAGCAGCTTACTCAGCGGGAACAATGAGCAGTTCTTC. Amino acids: CASSLLSGNNEQFF.

The chain recombines TRBV7-6 with TRBJ2-7; D gene uncertain. The germline CDR1 and CDR2 sequences are SGHVS and FNYEAQ. This CDR3 is 14 amino acids long. The V and J ends lost 1 base and 6 bases respectively, with 13 bases between them. In DNA, the CDR3 is TGTGCCAGCAGCTTAGACTTCAGTTTACCCGAGCAGTACTTC. It is translated as CASSLDFSLPEQYF.

In this sample, this clonotype turned up a few times. V gene TRBV11-3 combines with J gene TRBJ1-6; D is unclear. The CDR3 runs 13 residues. Trimming removed 0 bases from V and 8 bases from J, with 5 bases in between. Germline V lookup: CDR1 SGHNT, CDR2 YENEEA. The CDR3 DNA sequence: TGTGCCAGCAGCTTAGAACGAGATTCACCCCTCCACTTT. Translation: CASSLERDSPLHF.

This clonotype was detected ten times or more. V and J are TRBV29-1 and TRBJ1-2; D remains unclear. The CDR3 has 14 residues. Trimming stripped 4 bases from V and 4 bases from J, with 16 bases between. Germline V CDR1 and CDR2: SQVTM, ANQGSEA. The chain's CDR3 is CSVALGTDGYGYTF. CDR3 DNA: TGCAGCGTTGCCCTCGGAACGGATGGCTATGGCTACACCTTC.

CDR3 region: CASQYRDRGNTGELFF. In DNA form, the CDR3 reads TGTGCCAGCCAATACCGGGACAGGGGGAACACCGGGGAGCTGTTTTTT. The chain uses TRBV7-9 and TRBJ2-2; 10 bases are a match to TRBD1. Germline loops: CDR1 SEHNR, CDR2 FQNEAQ (reference sequence). CDR3 size: 16 residues. The trim removed 8 bases at V and 1 base at J, leaving 7 bases unmatched.

The V gene is TRBV7-2, the J gene TRBJ1-1; D ambiguous. The CDR3 sequence is 14 residues long. With 1 base removed from V and 2 bases from J, the gap between germline ends came to 8 bases. Germline V gene lookup returns CDR1 SGHTA and CDR2 FQGNSA. The CDR3 DNA is TGTGCCAGCAGCTTAGAGTGGGGAAACACTGAAGCTTTCTTT. This encodes CASSLEWGNTEAFF.

This clonotype was seen more than once but under ten times. This chain uses TRBV12-3 or TRBV12-4 with TRBJ2-3, with a possible D match to TRBD2 (6 bases). V lost 7 bases and J 1 base, leaving 12 bases between the germline ends. The CDR3 runs to 14 residues. DNA for the CDR3: TGTGCCAGCACCACTCGGAGGGGCACAGATACGCAGTATTTT. Encoded protein: CASTTRRGTDTQYF.

V and J are TRBV3-1 and TRBJ2-3; D not certain. V was trimmed by 4 bases and J by 4 bases, leaving 9 bases between them. Germline loops: CDR1 LGHDT, CDR2 YNNKEL (reference sequence). CDR3 size: 13 residues. CDR3 coding DNA: TGTGCCAGCAGCCCTCAACGCGCAGATACGCAGTATTTT. It codes for CASSPQRADTQYF.

As regards this clonotype: A single base separates this from a much larger clone, so it may be a read error. The gene calls are TRBV10-3 and TRBJ1-6; tentatively, D is TRBD1 (6 bases). Germline CDR1 ENHRY, CDR2 SYGVKD. The CDR3 sequence is 15 residues long. In nucleotides, the CDR3 is TGTGCCATCAGTAGTCCCGGAAGGGGGAATTCACCCCCCCACTTT. This codes for CAISSPGRGNSPPHF.

In DNA form, the CDR3 reads TGTGCCAGCTCACCGGGGAGGTGGGCAAACTATGGCTACACCTTC. Its protein product is CASSPGRWANYGYTF. The chain links TRBV18 to TRBJ1-2; D gene unclear. This CDR3 region has 15 residues. Trimming cost V 3 bases and J 2 bases, with 13 bases left between them. Germline values: CDR1 KGHSH, CDR2 LQKENI.

V usage is TRBV20-1 and J usage is TRBJ1-4, with unresolved D. The CDR3 extends over 12 amino acids. Trimming took 7 bases from V and 3 from J, leaving 9 bases between them. Germline V gene lookup returns CDR1 DFQATT and CDR2 SNEGSKA (reference sequence). CDR3 sequence: CSVRAPNEKLFF. In DNA, the CDR3 is TGCAGTGTGCGGGCCCCTAATGAAAAACTGTTTTTT.

The chain employs TRBV11-3 and TRBJ1-2, with D unclear. Germline V gives CDR1 SGHNT, CDR2 YENEEA. Trimming left V 2 bases short and J 11 bases short, with 21 bases between. There are 15 residues in the CDR3. CDR3 protein: CASSLSWAGKGSYTF. CDR3 coding DNA: TGTGCCAGCAGCTTATCGTGGGCCGGAAAAGGGTCTTACACCTTC.

In its sample, this clonotype was seen many times. The V and J genes are TRBV12-3 or TRBV12-4 and TRBJ2-3; D unresolved. The V end was cut by 4 bases, the J end by 2 bases, with 4 bases between. This CDR3 region has 12 residues. The CDR3 nucleotides are TGTGCCAGCAGTTCGCCCACAGATACGCAGTATTTT. Residues: CASSSPTDTQYF.

The chain combines TRBV10-3 with TRBJ2-7; TRBD1 matches at 10 bases. J gave up 2 bases and V 2 bases, and 3 bases lay outside the gene matches. This CDR3 comprises 15 residues. The germline CDR1 and CDR2 sequences are ENHRY and SYGVKD. CDR3 amino acids: CAISEKGTGAYEQYF. The CDR3 nucleotides read TGTGCCATCAGTGAGAAAGGGACAGGGGCCTACGAGCAGTACTTC.

This clonotype was seen only a few times. V usage is TRBV4-1 and J usage is TRBJ2-3; D gene uncertain. Trimming took off 1 base at V and 6 bases at J, with 5 bases between the two ends. The germline CDR1 and CDR2 sequences are MGHRA and YSYEKL. The CDR3 has 12 amino acids. The CDR3 nucleotides are TGCGCCAGCAGCCAAGCGGTGGATACGCAGTATTTT. Protein: CASSQAVDTQYF.

The chain recombines TRBV4-1 with TRBJ1-1; maybe TRBD1 (6 bases). This CDR3 is built from 13 residues. From germline, CDR1 is MGHRA and CDR2 YSYEKL. The ends were cut back, 1 base at V and 7 bases at J, with 10 bases in the middle. The CDR3 DNA is TGCGCCAGCAGCCAAGGAGGGGGGGATGAAGCTTTCTTT. This translates into CASSQGGGDEAFF.

As concerns this clonotype: An end of the junction does not agree with germline; a read error may underlie this. The gene calls are TRBV7-7 and TRBJ1-1; D call uncertain. The CDR3 has 14 residues. Germline lookup yields CDR1 SSHAT and CDR2 FNYEAQ (reference sequence). The CDR3: CASSPYLGNTEAFF. The CDR3 DNA reads as TGTGCTAGCAGTCCCTATTTGGGGAACACTGAAGCTTTCTTT.

The sample holds one count of this clonotype. V is TRBV11-2 and J is TRBJ2-5, with 12 bases matching TRBD2. The CDR3 totals 16 residues. V lost 5 bases, J lost 2 bases, and 6 bases stayed unmatched. Germline CDR1 reads SGHAT; CDR2 reads FQNNGV. As DNA, the CDR3 is TGTGCCAGCAGCCACGGGACTAGCGGGCTACAAGAGACCCAGTACTTC. Amino acids: CASSHGTSGLQETQYF.

This clonotype was seen a handful of times. Here the CDR3 DNA reads TGCGCCAGCAGCTTGGGCCACGGAGGGACTGAAGCTTTCTTT. The encoded protein is CASSLGHGGTEAFF. The rearrangement uses TRBV5-1 and TRBJ1-1; D remains unclear. Trimming left V 0 bases short and J 5 bases short, with 11 bases between. This CDR3 spans 14 amino acids. In germline, CDR1 is SGHRS, CDR2 YFSETQ.